The present T cell receptor beta chain was sequenced within a study of blood T cell repertoires in COVID-19. On the study more broadly: Samples representing acute and convalescent COVID-19 were sourced from the United States, Italy and Spain.

J gave up 0 bases and V 4 bases, and 4 bases lay outside the gene matches. CDR3 length equals 15 residues. Germline CDR1 is SGHRS and CDR2 is YFSETQ. Original processing notes: The assay estimated nucleated cells by amplifying reference gene primers. Here immunoSEQ multiplex PCR was the method, and the copy in TCRdb shows in-frame clones only, minus some. V and J calls plus clone size are reproduced from that table; the DNA served to infer D and trimming. The sample consists of over 200,000 clones, roughly 90% of them appearing once. Sequencing was done on a sample of peripheral blood. The receptor comes from a woman in her fifties or sixties with acute or convalescent COVID-19. V usage is TRBV5-1 and J usage is TRBJ1-3; 7 bases map to TRBD1. In DNA, the CDR3 is TGCGCCAGCAGCCCCAGGGGGGACTCTGGAAACACCATATATTTT. This sequence encodes CASSPRGDSGNTIYF.